The 21 T cell receptor beta chains below come from one sample, sequenced in a study of blood T cell repertoires in COVID-19. Measured with immunoSEQ multiplex PCR; TCRdb has only the in-frame clones, and not every one. The profile shows about 110,000 clones, 80% to 90% of them singletons. The sequencing input was peripheral blood. The origin of the receptors is a human donor in a cohort sampled during active COVID-19.

This clone was detected once. The chain couples TRBV7-9 to TRBJ2-6; D might be TRBD1 (5 bases). Per germline, CDR1 SEHNR and CDR2 FQNEAQ (reference sequence). The CDR3 is 14 residues long. Trimming stripped 6 bases from V and 2 bases from J, with 8 bases between. This CDR3 reads CASRPTAGANVLTF. Written as DNA, the CDR3 is TGTGCCAGCAGGCCGACAGCTGGGGCCAACGTCCTGACTTTC. The whole variable domain, remainder taken from reference TRBV7-9 and TRBJ2-6, is DTGVSQNPRHKITKRGQNVTFRCDPISEHNRLYWYRQTLGQGPEFLTYFQNEAQLEKSRLLSDRFSAERPKGSFSTLEIQRTEQGDSAMYLCASRPTAGANVLTFGAGSRLTVL.

The rearrangement links TRBV11-1 to TRBJ1-3; unclear D gene. The CDR3 sequence is 16 residues long. Deletions cut 0 bases from V and 3 bases from J, with 12 bases between. Germline assignment: CDR1 SGHAT and CDR2 FQDESV (reference sequence). The CDR3 sequence: CASSLARRSRGNTIYF. The CDR3 DNA reads as TGTGCCAGCAGCTTAGCTCGGCGGAGCCGTGGAAACACCATATATTTT. The full variable domain, with the rest looked up from reference TRBV11-1 and TRBJ1-3, is EAEVAQSPRYKITEKSQAVAFWCDPISGHATLYWYRQILGQGPELLVQFQDESVVDDSQLPKDRFSAERLKGVDSTLKIQPAELGDSAMYLCASSLARRSRGNTIYFGEGSWLTVV.

This clone was observed once. The CDR3 loop reads CASSSAGTSASEQYF. CDR3 coding DNA: TGTGCCAGCAGTTCCGCCGGGACTAGCGCATCCGAGCAGTACTTC. The V call is TRBV6-2 or TRBV6-3, the J call TRBJ2-7, with 10 bases aligning to TRBD2. The CDR3 is 15 residues long. The J segment lost 6 bases and the V segment lost 4 bases, leaving 9 bases of the junction unmatched. CDR1 and CDR2 (germline): MNHEY, SVGEGT.

The chain uses TRBV18 and TRBJ2-7; TRBD1 matches at 9 bases. Trimming cost V 4 bases and J 3 bases; bases outside gene matches: 1. The CDR3 covers 13 residues. Germline-derived CDR1 and CDR2 are KGHSH and LQKENI. Written as DNA, the CDR3 is TGTGCCAGCTCACAGACAGGGGGCTACGAGCAGTACTTC. Amino acid sequence: CASSQTGGYEQYF.

The chain links TRBV20-1 to TRBJ2-3; D call uncertain. The CDR3 is 11 residues long. From germline, CDR1 is DFQATT and CDR2 SNEGSKA (reference sequence). Trimming shortened V by 8 bases and J by 6 bases, and 12 bases separated the two germline ends. Written as DNA, the CDR3 is TGCAGTCCCACGAAGAGCGATACGCAGTATTTT. Amino acids: CSPTKSDTQYF.

This chain connects TRBV5-1 to TRBJ1-2; 9 bases fit TRBD1. The ends lost 4 bases at V and 10 bases at J; junction bases unmatched: 8. The CDR3 loop spans 13 amino acids. The germline V gene encodes CDR1 SGHRS and CDR2 YFSETQ. The DNA of the CDR3 is TGCGCCAGCAGCCCGGGACAGGGCGCTAACTACACCTTC. This sequence encodes CASSPGQGANYTF.

The V gene is TRBV29-1, the J gene TRBJ2-7; D uncertain. The V end was cut by 3 bases, the J end by 5 bases, with 11 bases between. The CDR3 covers 12 residues. The germline V gene has CDR1 SQVTM and CDR2 ANQGSEA. As DNA, the CDR3 is TGCAGCGTTGAGCTAAACTCGGACGAGCAGTACTTC. Its translation is CSVELNSDEQYF.

In this sample, this clone turned up a few times. The chain is built from TRBV5-6 and TRBJ2-7; 7 bases map to TRBD2. CDR1 is SGHDT, CDR2 YYEEEE, per germline. The CDR3 consists of 18 residues. The trim removed 4 bases at V and 0 bases at J, leaving 16 bases unmatched. CDR3 amino acids: CASSPRLALKWSSYEQYF. CDR3 bases: TGTGCCAGCAGCCCAAGACTAGCATTGAAGTGGAGCTCCTACGAGCAGTACTTC.

The CDR3 here is CASSLGQAGEKFYEQFF. The DNA for the CDR3 is TGTGCCAGCAGCTTGGGGCAAGCGGGAGAGAAGTTTTATGAGCAGTTCTTC. This chain uses TRBV5-4 with TRBJ2-1; 8 bases map to TRBD2. With 0 bases clipped from V and 8 bases from J, the junction kept 13 bases outside the gene matches. This CDR3 is 17 amino acids long. CDR1 is SGHNT, CDR2 YYREEE, per germline (reference sequence).

The rearrangement uses TRBV6-5 and TRBJ1-5; D is unclear. Germline CDR1 MNHEY, CDR2 SVGAGI. Trimming stripped 3 bases from V and 5 bases from J, with 8 bases between. This CDR3 contains 13 residues. The CDR3 sequence is CASSYGRDQPQHF. The CDR3 DNA sequence: TGTGCCAGCAGTTATGGGCGGGATCAGCCCCAGCATTTT.

The gene calls are TRBV28 and TRBJ2-7; TRBD2 matches 7 bases. V lost 4 bases, J lost 6 bases, and 9 bases stayed unmatched. The CDR3 totals 14 residues. The germline V gene has CDR1 MDHEN and CDR2 SYDVKM. CDR3 sequence reads: CASSSGGDPREQYF. In DNA form, the CDR3 reads TGTGCCAGCAGTTCTGGGGGGGACCCCCGCGAGCAGTACTTC.

The chain joins TRBV29-1 to TRBJ1-1; the D gene is possibly TRBD1 (5 bases). Per germline, CDR1 SQVTM and CDR2 ANQGSEA. This CDR3 contains 15 residues. Deletions cut 6 bases from V and 3 bases from J, with 20 bases between. The CDR3 DNA reads TGCAGCGTGCCGGGACTCCCCTTGGGGTACACTGAAGCTTTCTTT. Translation gives CSVPGLPLGYTEAFF.

This chain connects TRBV5-1 to TRBJ1-1; D remains unclear. V gave up 4 bases and J gave up 3 bases, with 16 bases separating them. The germline V gene has CDR1 SGHRS and CDR2 YFSETQ. The CDR3 runs to 15 residues. CDR3 nucleotides: TGCGCCAGCAGCCCCCCCGTGGCGGGAGACACTGAAGCTTTCTTT. Translating gives CASSPPVAGDTEAFF.

This sequence joins TRBV5-1 and TRBJ1-2; the match to TRBD1 covers 11 bases. The length of the CDR3 is 15 residues. Trimming cost V 5 bases and J 7 bases; bases outside gene matches: 10. The germline gives CDR1 SGHRS, CDR2 YFSETQ. This CDR3 reads CASRPNAGTGGGYTF. DNA of the CDR3: TGCGCCAGCAGACCTAACGCCGGGACAGGGGGTGGCTACACCTTC.

The rearrangement links TRBV28 to TRBJ1-6, with a tentative D call TRBD1 (5 bases). The CDR3 has 15 amino acids. The germline gives CDR1 MDHEN, CDR2 SYDVKM. V was clipped by 7 bases and J by 7 bases, with 17 bases between them. The CDR3 nucleotides are TGTGCCAGCAAGCCGGGGGGGGGTAGAAATTCACCCCTCCACTTT. It specifies CASKPGGGRNSPLHF.

The genes are TRBV5-1 and TRBJ1-3, with TRBD1 as a possible D gene (6 bases). This CDR3 region has 13 residues. Per germline, CDR1 SGHRS and CDR2 YFSETQ. V was trimmed by 4 bases and J by 3 bases, leaving 8 bases between them. The CDR3, as DNA: TGCGCCAGCAGCCGGACAGTTGGAAACACCATATATTTT. Its protein is CASSRTVGNTIYF.

The chain couples TRBV15 to TRBJ1-2; D gene uncertain. V was shortened by 0 bases and J by 8 bases, with 16 bases between the two germline ends. CDR3 length: 15 residues. Germline V lookup: CDR1 LNHNV, CDR2 YYDKDF (reference sequence). Here the CDR3 DNA reads TGTGCCACCAGCAGAGATCCCCCAGCAGAGGAAGGCTACACCTTC. Encoded protein: CATSRDPPAEEGYTF.

V usage is TRBV28 and J usage is TRBJ1-6; 7 nucleotides align to TRBD1. Losses at the gene ends were 11 bases for V and 7 bases for J; bases not matched to a gene: 11. CDR3 length: 14 residues. CDR1 is MDHEN, CDR2 SYDVKM, per germline. CDR3 amino acids: CASLTGFGNSPLHF. CDR3 sequence (DNA): TGTGCCTCCCTGACAGGGTTCGGAAATTCACCCCTCCACTTT.

J is TRBJ2-7 and V is TRBV7-9, with D maybe TRBD1 (5 bases). V lost 1 base to trimming and J lost 0 bases, with 10 bases between them. The germline gives CDR1 SEHNR, CDR2 FQNEAQ (reference sequence). CDR3 length: 15 residues. The CDR3 DNA reads TGTGCCAGCAGCTTAGGGCAGGGTAACTCCTACGAGCAGTACTTC. Translation: CASSLGQGNSYEQYF.

This chain links TRBV14 with TRBJ2-5; 10 positions match TRBD1. The V segment lost 4 bases and the J segment 5 bases; nucleotides outside the gene matches: 13. Per the germline V gene, CDR1 is SGHDN and CDR2 is FVKESK. This CDR3 comprises 17 residues. CDR3 in amino acids: CASSRRQGAVVWETQYF. CDR3 DNA: TGTGCCAGCAGCCGACGACAGGGGGCAGTCGTTTGGGAGACCCAGTACTTC.

CDR3 in amino acids: CASSQTSGRVQETQYF. The DNA for the CDR3 is TGCGCCAGCAGCCAAACTAGCGGGAGGGTCCAAGAGACCCAGTACTTC. V is TRBV4-1 and J is TRBJ2-5, with 13 bases aligning to TRBD2. The CDR3 is 16 residues long. V dropped 2 bases and J dropped 1; count of bases not matched to a gene: 1. CDR1 is MGHRA and CDR2 is YSYEKL in the germline V gene.